The clone carrying this T cell receptor (beta chain) was seen ten or more times. The V and J ends lost 2 bases and 7 bases, in that order; junction bases with no gene match: 0. The CDR3 consists of 13 residues. TCRdb re-derived calls from the 5' RACE reads in MiXCR, one entry per CDR3 protein. The sample comprises 560,000 or so distinct CDR3 sequences, roughly 17% of which are singletons, and about 7.4% rests with the top ten. This entry is derived from a study of T-cell memory formation after mild COVID-19. The TCR comes from an adult woman who had mild COVID-19 (a few samples of this study predate the infection). Cell type and time point are not known. This sequence joins TRBV12-3 or TRBV12-4 and TRBJ2-2; 8 nucleotides line up with TRBD2. Sequencing was done on a sample of PBMCs or a T cell subset sorted from them (not recorded which). The CDR3 DNA follows: TGTGCCAGCAGTTTAACTAGCGGCGGGGAGCTGTTTTTT. Translating it yields CASSLTSGGELFF.